Listed below are T cell receptor beta chains from one sample, sequenced in a study of control samples from healthy donors and cancer patients. This table comes from immunoSEQ multiplex PCR, and its TCRdb copy is limited to in-frame clones, with some not included. The sample includes 100,000 or so clones, more than 75% of them seen just once. Input material: blood. The origin of the receptors is a woman in her forties or fifties in good health. Both conserved end residues are part of each CDR3.

V,CDR3
TRBV12-3/TRBV12-4,CASSPRGEKLFF
TRBV29-1,CSVGRDTGELFF
TRBV6-5,CASRGGSQAFF
TRBV27,CASSSTYLGNQPQHF
TRBV5-4,CASSLGGHHSGNTIYF
TRBV6-5,CASRGLAESDTQYF
TRBV24-1,CATSDLRSDYVNTGELFF
TRBV18,CASSPINPSDGYSYNSPLHF
TRBV4-1,CASSFVEGNTEAFF
TRBV12-3/TRBV12-4,CASSNSGPLGYTF
TRBV30,CAWSILAPEEQYF
TRBV7-9,CASSSPGQGETQYF
TRBV4-1,CASSSFRGQGPYEQYF
TRBV7-2,CASSVFSGTSGEETQYF
TRBV30,CAWSEGTANEKLFF
TRBV10-3,CAISESTTLPQHF
TRBV10-3,CAISPGQGEPEIAKNIQYF
TRBV11-1,CASSYPDSRGNTIYF
TRBV4-1,CASSQDWGRGGANVLTF
TRBV4-3,CASSRGRGVTDEKLFF
TRBV6-2/TRBV6-3,CASSYVGLPNQPQHF
TRBV5-1,CASSLKGIEEKLFF
TRBV2,CAIPNSGGVTGELFF
TRBV19,CASCVGYGYTEAFF
TRBV15,CASGAGTNEKLFF
TRBV18,CASSPLGTGGRTEAFF
TRBV2,CASSEQDYNEQFF